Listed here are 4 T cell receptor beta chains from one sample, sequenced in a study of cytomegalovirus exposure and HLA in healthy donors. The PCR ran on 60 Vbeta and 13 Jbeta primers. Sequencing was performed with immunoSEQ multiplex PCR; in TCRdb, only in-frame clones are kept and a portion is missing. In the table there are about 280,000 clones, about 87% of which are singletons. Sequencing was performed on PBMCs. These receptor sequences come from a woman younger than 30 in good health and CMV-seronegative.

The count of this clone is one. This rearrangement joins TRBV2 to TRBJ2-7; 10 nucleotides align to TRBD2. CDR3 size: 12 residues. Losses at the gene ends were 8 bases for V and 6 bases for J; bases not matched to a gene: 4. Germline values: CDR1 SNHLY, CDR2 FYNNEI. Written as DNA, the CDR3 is TGTGCCAGCCTACTAGCGGGGCCCGAGCAGTACTTC. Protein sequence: CASLLAGPEQYF.

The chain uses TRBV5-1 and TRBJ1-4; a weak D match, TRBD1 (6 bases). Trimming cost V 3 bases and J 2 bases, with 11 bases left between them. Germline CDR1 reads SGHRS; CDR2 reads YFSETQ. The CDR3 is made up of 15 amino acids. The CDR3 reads CASSSQGTTNEKLFF. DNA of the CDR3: TGCGCCAGCAGCTCCCAGGGGACGACTAATGAAAAACTGTTTTTT.

Here the CDR3 reads CATRTSGGHSYEQYF. CDR3 sequence (DNA): TGTGCCACCAGGACTAGCGGGGGCCACTCCTACGAGCAGTACTTC. This chain links TRBV19 with TRBJ2-7; TRBD2 matches at 13 bases. The CDR3 is 15 amino acids. V lost 10 bases and J lost 0; bases outside the gene matches: 6. Germline V gene sequence: CDR1 LNHDA, CDR2 SQIVND (reference sequence).

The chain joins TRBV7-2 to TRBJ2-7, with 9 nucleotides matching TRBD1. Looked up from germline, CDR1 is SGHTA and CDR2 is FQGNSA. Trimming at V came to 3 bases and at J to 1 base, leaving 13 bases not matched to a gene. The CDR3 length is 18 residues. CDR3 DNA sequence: TGTGCCAGCAGCTTTTCCAAGACGGGGGACAGGGCGTCCTACGAGCAGTACTTC. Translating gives CASSFSKTGDRASYEQYF. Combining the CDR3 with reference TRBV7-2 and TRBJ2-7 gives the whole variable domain GAGVSQSPSNKVTEKGKDVELRCDPISGHTALYWYRQSLGQGLEFLIYFQGNSAPDKSGLPSDRFSAERTGGSVSTLTIQRTQQEDSAVYLCASSFSKTGDRASYEQYFGPGTRLTVT.